The 2 T cell receptor beta chains below come from one sample, sequenced in a study of blood T cell repertoires in COVID-19. Only in-frame clones appear in the TCRdb table, and some are missing; sequencing was by immunoSEQ multiplex PCR. Of about 330,000 clones in the sample, about nine tenths are singletons; the top ten hold more than 9%. Sequencing input: PBMCs or T cells enriched from blood (not recorded which). The receptors here all came from a woman aged 18-35 years who had recovered from COVID-19.

The chain carries TRBV19 and TRBJ2-7; 7 positions agree with TRBD1. From germline, CDR1 is LNHDA and CDR2 SQIVND (reference sequence). This CDR3 has 13 amino acids. Losses at the gene ends were 4 bases for V and 2 bases for J; bases not matched to a gene: 2. The CDR3 region has the DNA TGTGCCAGTAGTACGGGACAGACCTACGAGCAGTACTTC. Translated: CASSTGQTYEQYF.

The rearrangement joins TRBV5-1 to TRBJ2-7; TRBD1 aligns across 12 bases. The CDR3 loop spans 14 amino acids. V lost 4 bases, J lost 5 bases, and 4 bases stayed unmatched. Looked up from germline, CDR1 is SGHRS and CDR2 is YFSETQ. DNA of the CDR3: TGCGCCAGCAGCCCTGGGACAGGGGGCAACGAGCAGTACTTC. It yields the protein CASSPGTGGNEQYF.